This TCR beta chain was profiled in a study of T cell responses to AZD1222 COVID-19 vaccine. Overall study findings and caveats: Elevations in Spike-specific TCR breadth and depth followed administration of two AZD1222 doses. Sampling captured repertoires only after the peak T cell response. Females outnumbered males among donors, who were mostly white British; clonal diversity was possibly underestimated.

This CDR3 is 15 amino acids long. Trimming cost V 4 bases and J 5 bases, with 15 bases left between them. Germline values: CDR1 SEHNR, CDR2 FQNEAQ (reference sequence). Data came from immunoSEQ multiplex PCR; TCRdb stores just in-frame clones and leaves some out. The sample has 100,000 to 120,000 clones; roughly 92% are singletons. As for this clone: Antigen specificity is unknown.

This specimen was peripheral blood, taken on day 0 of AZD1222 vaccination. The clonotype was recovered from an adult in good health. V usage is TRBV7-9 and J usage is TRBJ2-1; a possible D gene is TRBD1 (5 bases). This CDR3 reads CASSSRAGPNNEQFF. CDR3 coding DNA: TGTGCCAGCAGCTCCAGGGCAGGCCCTAACAATGAGCAGTTCTTC.